Following are 14 T cell receptor beta chains from one sample sequenced in a study of T cell responses to AZD1222 COVID-19 vaccine. TCRdb's table, derived via immunoSEQ multiplex PCR, lists solely in-frame clones and lacks some. Of 70,000 or so clones in the sample, roughly 85% are singletons; the top ten hold nearly 25%. The specimen comprised peripheral blood, sampled 28 days after the second AZD1222 dose. The receptors come from an adult who received the AZD1222 COVID-19 vaccine.

For the CDR3, the DNA is TGTGCCAGCTCACCCGACAGTTCCTATGGCTACACCTTC. Its protein product is CASSPDSSYGYTF. The V gene is TRBV18, the J gene TRBJ1-2, with D perhaps matching TRBD1 (5 bases). V was trimmed by 3 bases and J by 4 bases, leaving 9 bases between them. The V gene's germline CDR1 is KGHSH and CDR2 LQKENI. CDR3 length: 13 residues.

The chain employs TRBV5-1 and TRBJ2-1; no clear D. The CDR3 length is 16 residues. CDR1 and CDR2 from the germline V gene are SGHRS and YFSETQ. Trimming removed 6 bases from V and 4 bases from J, with 20 bases in between. CDR3 nucleotides: TGCGCCAGCACCCCACTTAAAGGGAAGGAATACAATGAGCAGTTCTTC. It encodes CASTPLKGKEYNEQFF.

V and J are TRBV5-1 and TRBJ1-1, with D possibly matching TRBD1 (5 bases). The V gene's germline CDR1 is SGHRS and CDR2 YFSETQ. There are 15 residues in the CDR3. The V gene lost 9 bases and the J gene lost 3 bases, with 21 bases spanning the gap. Written as DNA, the CDR3 is TGCGCCACCTCCCCCGGTGGGGGGTCGGACACTGAAGCTTTCTTT. Translated: CATSPGGGSDTEAFF.

This clone occurred a few times. The chain employs TRBV19 and TRBJ1-3; no reliable D call. With 3 bases removed from V and 0 bases from J, the gap between germline ends came to 9 bases. This CDR3 spans 15 amino acids. Germline CDR1 and CDR2: LNHDA and SQIVND (reference sequence). CDR3 region: CASSMWPHSGNTIYF. CDR3 nucleotides: TGTGCCAGTAGTATGTGGCCCCACTCTGGAAACACCATATATTTT.

The chain joins TRBV7-9 to TRBJ2-7, with 8 bases aligning to TRBD1. This CDR3 region has 13 residues. Germline values: CDR1 SEHNR, CDR2 FQNEAQ (reference sequence). With 5 bases clipped from V and 5 bases from J, the junction kept 5 bases outside the gene matches. CDR3 residues: CASSQDRVDEQYF. The CDR3 DNA follows: TGTGCCAGCAGCCAGGACAGGGTGGACGAGCAGTACTTC.

This sequence joins TRBV6-5 and TRBJ2-3, with 11 bases that match TRBD2. This CDR3 spans 14 amino acids. Per the germline V gene, CDR1 is MNHEY and CDR2 is SVGAGI. Germline trimming cut 8 bases from V and 2 bases from J; bases unmatched to any gene: 3. The CDR3 nucleotides read TGTGCCAGCGGACTAGCGGGCAACACAGATACGCAGTATTTT. Its protein is CASGLAGNTDTQYF.

Regarding this clone: The junction departs from the called germline gene at one end, perhaps through a read error. The chain has TRBV5-1 and TRBJ1-2, with TRBD1 matching over 9 bases. The V gene's germline CDR1 is SGHRS and CDR2 YFSETQ. CDR3 size: 13 residues. The CDR3 DNA reads as TGCGCCAGCAGCGGCTCGGGACAGGGCGAAGGGGCCTTC. Protein product: CASSGSGQGEGAF.

This CDR3 is CASTYGAATEAFF. Here the CDR3 DNA reads TGTGCCAGCACCTACGGGGCCGCGACTGAAGCTTTCTTT. V and J are TRBV7-9 and TRBJ1-1; perhaps TRBD1 as D (5 bases). Deletions cut 7 bases from V and 5 bases from J, with 14 bases between. CDR1 and CDR2 from the germline V gene are SEHNR and FQNEAQ (reference sequence). The CDR3 has 13 amino acids.

This clone came up a few times. The rearrangement uses TRBV29-1 and TRBJ1-5; D call uncertain. Germline V gene lookup returns CDR1 SQVTM and CDR2 ANQGSEA. The CDR3 has 13 amino acids. Trimming pared 4 bases from V and 2 bases from J, leaving 9 bases between. The CDR3 nucleotides are TGCAGCGTTGGGAGCGGGGGCAATCAGCCCCAGCATTTT. It codes for CSVGSGGNQPQHF.

The gene calls are TRBV11-2 and TRBJ2-1; D is perhaps TRBD1 or TRBD2 (5 bases each). Trimming stripped 1 base from V and 13 bases from J, with 8 bases between. The CDR3 has 11 residues. Germline lookup yields CDR1 SGHAT and CDR2 FQNNGV. The chain's CDR3 is CASSLGGIQFF. The CDR3 DNA reads TGTGCCAGCAGCTTAGGGGGGATCCAGTTCTTC.

V and J are TRBV5-1 and TRBJ2-3; TRBD2 aligns across 14 bases. Germline assignment: CDR1 SGHRS and CDR2 YFSETQ. J lost 5 bases, V lost 4 bases, and 6 bases had no gene match. The CDR3 spans 16 residues. The CDR3, as DNA: TGCGCCAGCAGCGGCGGGACTAGCGGGGGTCGAGATACGCAGTATTTT. Translation gives CASSGGTSGGRDTQYF.

V usage is TRBV6-2 or TRBV6-3 and J usage is TRBJ2-7, with D possibly being TRBD2 (5 bases). Deletions cut 2 bases from V and 4 bases from J, with 15 bases between. CDR1 is MNHEY, CDR2 SVGEGT, per germline. There are 15 residues in the CDR3. The CDR3 region has the DNA TGTGCCAGCAGTTACCCGGAGGACGGGAAATACGAGCAGTACTTC. Translated: CASSYPEDGKYEQYF.

As DNA, the CDR3 is TGTGCCAGCAGTTACAGCCCTTTTAGTGAAGCTTTCTTT. This codes for CASSYSPFSEAFF. V and J are TRBV6-2 or TRBV6-3 and TRBJ1-1, with D unclear. Per the germline V gene, CDR1 is MNHEY and CDR2 is SVGEGT. V was pared by 2 bases and J by 7 bases, with 11 bases between. This CDR3 contains 13 residues.

The chain is built from TRBV28 and TRBJ1-5, with a weak D call TRBD1 (5 bases). V was pared by 7 bases and J by 9 bases, with 25 bases between. CDR1 MDHEN and CDR2 SYDVKM come from the germline V gene. The CDR3 spans 16 residues. CDR3 loop: CASKWGGALSEMPQHF. CDR3 DNA sequence: TGTGCCAGCAAGTGGGGAGGGGCCCTATCCGAAATGCCCCAGCATTTT.